This TCR beta chain was sequenced for a study of blood T cells in healthy people across ages. A remark on this clonotype: Antigen specificity is unknown.

For the second PCR, which ran for roughly 6 to 12 cycles, a sample-barcoded 5' primer and a J-beta primer mix were used. Each cDNA was tagged by a template-switch adaptor containing 12 random nucleotides. In TCRdb, the 5' RACE reads were re-called with MiXCR into one record per CDR3 protein. This repertoire shows some 1.4 million distinct CDR3 sequences, about 40% found once; its top ten account for 7.9%. Study outcomes and limitations: Long-lived donors had more naive CD4+ cells and higher diversity than aged donors.

Germline V CDR1 and CDR2: LGHNT, FRNRAP. The CDR3 is 16 residues long. Trimming pared 0 bases from V and 7 bases from J, leaving 16 bases between. Collection of roughly 9.6 milliliters of peripheral blood was performed for each donor. The receptor was isolated from a woman aged 18-29 years in good health. Sequencing was carried out using blood. The rearrangement links TRBV12-5 to TRBJ2-1; weak D call: TRBD2 (6 bases). CDR3 in amino acids: CASGLVGREAENEQFF. CDR3 in DNA: TGTGCTAGTGGTTTGGTGGGGCGGGAAGCAGAGAATGAGCAGTTCTTC.